This entry lists 12 T cell receptor beta chains sequenced from one sample in a study of blood T cells in healthy people across ages. Primed by a sample-barcoded 5' primer and a J-beta primer mix, a second PCR proceeded for about 6 to 12 cycles. Each CDR3 protein is one row after TCRdb ran MiXCR on the 5' RACE reads. The table includes over 500,000 distinct CDR3 sequences, about 27% detected once. These same records also appear under a second study, on T cells of mothers and their children.

The specimen sequenced was blood. These receptors were taken from a boy between 2 and 10 years old in good health.

V and J are TRBV9 and TRBJ2-7; 7 bases are a match to TRBD1. The germline V gene has CDR1 SGDLS and CDR2 YYNGEE. The CDR3 runs 16 residues. The V segment lost 2 bases and the J segment 1 base; nucleotides outside the gene matches: 9. Here the CDR3 DNA reads TGTGCCAGCAGCGTCCTTACTCCGGGACAGTCCTACGAGCAGTACTTC. Translated, it gives CASSVLTPGQSYEQYF.

The chain links TRBV28 to TRBJ1-1; TRBD1 might be the D (5 bases). With 2 bases removed from V and 4 bases from J, the gap between germline ends came to 14 bases. The CDR3 extends over 15 amino acids. The germline V gene has CDR1 MDHEN and CDR2 SYDVKM. CDR3 in DNA: TGTGCCAGCAGTTTAAGACAGCTTTTAGGCACTGAAGCTTTCTTT. Amino acid sequence: CASSLRQLLGTEAFF.

This clonotype was counted many times. This chain uses TRBV5-5 with TRBJ1-6, with D uncertain. This CDR3 region has 14 residues. Looked up from germline, CDR1 is SGHKS and CDR2 is YYEKEE (reference sequence). The V end lost 0 bases, the J end lost 4 bases, and 5 bases lay between the germline ends. The CDR3 is CASSLVGYNSPLHF. The CDR3 bases are TGTGCCAGCAGCTTGGTGGGGTATAATTCACCCCTCCACTTT.

This clonotype was seen only a few times. The genes are TRBV3-1 and TRBJ2-2, with D perhaps TRBD1 (6 bases). CDR3 length: 14 amino acids. V dropped 2 bases and J dropped 5 bases, with 9 bases sitting between them. The germline CDR1 and CDR2 sequences are LGHDT and YNNKEL (reference sequence). The CDR3 reads CASSQTGSTGELFF. As DNA, the CDR3 is TGTGCCAGCAGCCAAACAGGGTCGACCGGGGAGCTGTTTTTT.

This clonotype was seen only a few times. The chain has TRBV10-3 and TRBJ2-3, with unresolved D. Germline V gives CDR1 ENHRY, CDR2 SYGVKD. This CDR3 contains 12 residues. Trimming pared 3 bases from V and 3 bases from J, leaving 4 bases between. The chain's CDR3 is CAISERTDTQYF. Here the CDR3 DNA reads TGTGCCATCAGTGAAAGGACAGATACGCAGTATTTT.

V usage is TRBV7-9 and J usage is TRBJ2-1; 7 bases fit TRBD2. V trimming: 1 base; J trimming: 7 bases; junction bases outside the gene matches: 13. Germline assignment: CDR1 SEHNR and CDR2 FQNEAQ (reference sequence). The CDR3 loop spans 17 amino acids. The CDR3 sequence: CASSLGLLAENLNEQFF. Here the CDR3 DNA reads TGTGCCAGCAGCTTAGGACTCCTAGCGGAGAACCTGAATGAGCAGTTCTTC.

This clonotype showed up just a few times. This chain uses TRBV27 with TRBJ1-4; D is perhaps TRBD1 (5 bases). This CDR3 has 19 amino acids. Germline assignment: CDR1 MNHEY and CDR2 SMNVEV (reference sequence). V lost 2 bases to trimming and J lost 3 bases, with 22 bases between them. DNA of the CDR3: TGTGCCAGCAGTTTACTTTACGGAGGCGGAGGGGTTGCTAATGAAAAACTGTTTTTT. Protein sequence: CASSLLYGGGGVANEKLFF. Combining the CDR3 with reference TRBV27 and TRBJ1-4 gives the whole variable domain EAQVTQNPRYLITVTGKKLTVTCSQNMNHEYMSWYRQDPGLGLRQIYYSMNVEVTDKGDVPEGYKVSRKEKRNFPLILESPSPNQTSLYFCASSLLYGGGGVANEKLFFGSGTQLSVL.

This clonotype was observed a few times. The CDR3 protein is CASSPGGLLGEQYF. CDR3 bases: TGTGCCAGCAGCCCTGGGGGGCTTCTGGGGGAGCAGTACTTC. This chain connects TRBV27 to TRBJ2-7; tentatively, D is TRBD1 or TRBD2 (6 bases each). Germline V gene lookup returns CDR1 MNHEY and CDR2 SMNVEV (reference sequence). Trimming pared 6 bases from V and 7 bases from J, leaving 19 bases between. This CDR3 has 14 amino acids.

This sequence joins TRBV30 and TRBJ2-3; D remains unclear. V dropped 0 bases and J dropped 4 bases, with 8 bases sitting between them. CDR1 and CDR2 (germline): GTSNPN, SVGIG (reference sequence). The CDR3 loop spans 13 amino acids. CDR3 sequence (DNA): TGTGCCTGGAGTGTACGCCGGGCAGATACGCAGTATTTT. The encoded protein is CAWSVRRADTQYF.

The chain employs TRBV20-1 and TRBJ2-5; 13 nucleotides agree with TRBD2. CDR1 is DFQATT, CDR2 SNEGSKA, per germline (reference sequence). The CDR3 consists of 14 residues. Germline trimming cut 2 bases from V and 11 bases from J; bases unmatched to any gene: 8. CDR3 sequence: CSARRTSGRGEQYF. DNA for the CDR3: TGCAGTGCTAGAAGGACTAGCGGGAGAGGTGAGCAGTACTTC.

About this clonotype itself: This sequence may be a read error, since a much larger clone differs from it by one base. The chain couples TRBV5-6 to TRBJ2-1, with D perhaps TRBD1 (5 bases). The DNA end is more similar to TRBJ2-7, so the J call may be wrong. Germline V gene lookup returns CDR1 SGHDT and CDR2 YYEEEE. This CDR3 has 14 amino acids. CDR3 nucleotides: TGTGCCAGCAGCCATGAGGCAGGGCCCTGCGAGCAGTACTTC. It yields the protein CASSHEAGPCEQYF.

This clonotype showed up just a few times. The V and J genes are TRBV20-1 and TRBJ1-1; D unresolved. Per the germline V gene, CDR1 is DFQATT and CDR2 is SNEGSKA (reference sequence). The length of the CDR3 is 13 residues. The ends were cut back, 4 bases at V and 5 bases at J, with 14 bases in the middle. CDR3 sequence (DNA): TGCAGTGCTATCTCGGGCGGATTTACTGAAGCTTTCTTT. It encodes CSAISGGFTEAFF.